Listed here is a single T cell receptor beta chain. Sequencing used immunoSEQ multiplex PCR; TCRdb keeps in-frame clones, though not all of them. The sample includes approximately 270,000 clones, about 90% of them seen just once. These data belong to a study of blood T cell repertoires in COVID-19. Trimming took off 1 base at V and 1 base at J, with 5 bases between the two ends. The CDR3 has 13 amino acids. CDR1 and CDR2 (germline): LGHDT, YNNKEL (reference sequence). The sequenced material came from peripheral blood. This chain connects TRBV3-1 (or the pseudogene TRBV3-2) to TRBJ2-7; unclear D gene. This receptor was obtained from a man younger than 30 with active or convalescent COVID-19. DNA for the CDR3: TGTGCCAGCAGCCAAGCTTTGTCCTACGAGCAGTACTTC. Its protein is CASSQALSYEQYF.